The 24 T cell receptor beta chains reported below all come from one sample, sequenced in a study of T cells in Graves' hyperthyroidism and ophthalmopathy. What was amplified from RNA transcripts were TCR beta CDR3 regions. The HTBI primer set was used in a first-round RT-PCR of the TCR CDR3. TCRdb used MiXCR to reprocess the multiplex PCR reads, holding one entry per CDR3 protein. Among under 550,000 distinct CDR3 sequences listed, roughly 13% were seen once. Specimen: blood. The receptors shown here come from a woman aged 18-35 years with Graves' hyperthyroidism.

This clonotype was counted between two and nine times. This chain uses TRBV20-1 with TRBJ2-1; TRBD2 agrees at 11 bases. V gave up 6 bases and J gave up 3 bases; unmatched junction bases: 4. The CDR3 is 14 residues long. The germline V gene encodes CDR1 DFQATT and CDR2 SNEGSKA (reference sequence). The CDR3: CSAATSGVYNEQFF. The CDR3 DNA reads as TGCAGTGCGGCGACTAGCGGGGTCTACAATGAGCAGTTCTTC.

The chain recombines TRBV12-3 or TRBV12-4 with TRBJ1-1; no clear D. Trimming removed 5 bases from V and 4 bases from J, with 14 bases in between. CDR3 size: 14 residues. CDR3 coding DNA: TGTGCCAGCAGTCCAGAACGGAGGGCCACTGAAGCTTTCTTT. This sequence encodes CASSPERRATEAFF.

This clonotype was found a few times. The genes are TRBV7-2 and TRBJ1-4; no clear D. Germline V gene sequence: CDR1 SGHTA, CDR2 FQGNSA. The germline V and J ends were trimmed by 3 bases and 5 bases, with 10 bases remaining between them. The CDR3 consists of 14 residues. The CDR3, as DNA: TGTGCCAGCAGCTTCGATAACGGAAATGAAAAACTGTTTTTT. This gives the protein CASSFDNGNEKLFF.

This clonotype occurred many times. The J gene is TRBJ2-1, the V gene TRBV2, with TRBD2 matching 8 bases. This CDR3 has 14 amino acids. Trimming cost V 10 bases and J 2 bases; bases outside gene matches: 7. Germline V lookup: CDR1 SNHLY, CDR2 FYNNEI. The chain's CDR3 is CATKAGAAYNEQFF. In DNA form, the CDR3 reads TGTGCCACCAAAGCGGGAGCTGCCTACAATGAGCAGTTCTTC.

This rearrangement joins TRBV19 to TRBJ2-2; no clear D. V was shortened by 1 base and J by 6 bases, with 9 bases between the two germline ends. This CDR3 is built from 14 residues. Germline V lookup: CDR1 LNHDA, CDR2 SQIVND (reference sequence). CDR3 amino acids: CASSIAGSAGELFF. The CDR3 DNA sequence: TGTGCCAGTAGTATAGCTGGGTCCGCCGGGGAGCTGTTTTTT.

A note on this clonotype: A much bigger clone sits one base away, suggesting this may be a read error. The rearrangement uses TRBV7-8 and TRBJ2-1; 8 bases match TRBD2. J lost 12 bases, V lost 1 base, and 11 bases had no gene match. CDR3 length: 15 residues. From germline, CDR1 is SGHVS and CDR2 FQNEAQ. CDR3 protein: CASSLELAEGERQFF. CDR3 nucleotide sequence: TGTGCCAGCAGCTTAGAACTAGCGGAGGGCGAACGGCAGTTCTTC.

This clonotype was seen ten or more times. The rearrangement joins TRBV20-1 to TRBJ1-5, with TRBD1 identical over 7 bases. This CDR3 comprises 12 residues. The junction had 3 bases not matched to a gene; V was cut back by 5 bases and J by 5 bases. In germline, CDR1 is DFQATT, CDR2 SNEGSKA (reference sequence). CDR3 coding DNA: TGCAGTGCTCATGGACAGGATCAGCCCCAGCATTTT. Translating gives CSAHGQDQPQHF.

The rearrangement links TRBV19 to TRBJ2-4; the D call may be TRBD1 or TRBD2 (5 bases each). The CDR3 consists of 18 residues. The V end was cut by 3 bases, the J end by 0 bases, with 18 bases between. From germline, CDR1 is LNHDA and CDR2 SQIVND (reference sequence). The CDR3 spells CASSIVKGPILAKNIQYF. For the CDR3, the DNA is TGTGCCAGTAGTATTGTTAAGGGACCGATTTTAGCCAAAAACATTCAGTACTTC.

This clonotype was observed many times. The rearrangement uses TRBV30 and TRBJ2-1; 12 positions match TRBD2. This CDR3 is built from 13 residues. Per the germline V gene, CDR1 is GTSNPN and CDR2 is SVGIG (reference sequence). The V and J ends lost 5 bases and 9 bases, in that order; junction bases with no gene match: 5. For the CDR3, the DNA is TGTGCCTGGCAGGGACTAGCGGGCCTTGAGCAGTTCTTC. Translating gives CAWQGLAGLEQFF.

This clonotype was counted ten times or more. This chain connects TRBV6-1 to TRBJ2-7; perhaps TRBD2 as D (5 bases). V lost 8 bases, J lost 2 bases, and 19 bases lay in between. The CDR3 spans 15 residues. CDR1 and CDR2 (germline): MNHNS, SASEGT. CDR3: CASSPSGLATYEQYF. The CDR3 DNA is TGTGCCAGCTCTCCGAGTGGGCTAGCTACCTACGAGCAGTACTTC.

This clonotype was seen at least ten times. CDR3 bases: TGTGCCAGCAAGCCCGGGACTGTGGAGTACGAGCAGTACTTC. The encoded protein is CASKPGTVEYEQYF. J is TRBJ2-7 and V is TRBV28, with a weak D call TRBD2 (6 bases). V was pared by 7 bases and J by 4 bases, with 17 bases between. Germline CDR1 and CDR2: MDHEN and SYDVKM. The CDR3 contains 14 residues.

This clonotype was counted many times. This chain links TRBV6-2 or TRBV6-3 with TRBJ1-2; no clear D gene. The length of the CDR3 is 13 residues. The V and J ends lost 0 bases and 6 bases respectively, with 8 bases between them. Per the germline V gene, CDR1 is MNHEY and CDR2 is SVGEGT. The CDR3 nucleotides are TGTGCCAGCAGTTACTCAGGGATCGATGGCTACACCTTC. Encoded protein: CASSYSGIDGYTF.

This clonotype has just a few counts. The rearrangement uses TRBV18 and TRBJ2-5; TRBD1 matches at 10 bases. The CDR3 has 16 residues. In germline, CDR1 is KGHSH, CDR2 LQKENI. J lost 3 bases, V lost 6 bases, and 10 bases had no gene match. Here the CDR3 DNA reads TGTGCCAGCTCGCGCAGCGCCGGGACAGGGGAAGAGACCCAGTACTTC. Translation: CASSRSAGTGEETQYF.

The chain employs TRBV15 and TRBJ2-5; 10 positions match TRBD2. The trim removed 7 bases at V and 5 bases at J, leaving 10 bases unmatched. From germline, CDR1 is LNHNV and CDR2 YYDKDF (reference sequence). The CDR3 sequence is 15 residues long. CDR3 region: CATNSLAGEGETQYF. Written as DNA, the CDR3 is TGTGCCACCAATAGTCTAGCGGGAGAGGGGGAGACCCAGTACTTC.

The chain employs TRBV27 and TRBJ2-3, with TRBD2 identical over 7 bases. Trimming at V came to 4 bases and at J to 8 bases, leaving 12 bases not matched to a gene. Germline V gene lookup returns CDR1 MNHEY and CDR2 SMNVEV (reference sequence). The CDR3 has 15 amino acids. The CDR3 here is CASSSTPGTGGTQYF. The CDR3 DNA reads TGTGCCAGCAGTTCCACCCCCGGGACGGGGGGTACGCAGTATTTT.

A few counts support this clonotype. The chain has TRBV27 and TRBJ2-1; D unresolved. The CDR3 covers 13 residues. The germline V gene has CDR1 MNHEY and CDR2 SMNVEV (reference sequence). Trimming pared 7 bases from V and 10 bases from J, leaving 17 bases between. The CDR3 sequence is CASTERSTREQFF. CDR3 in DNA: TGTGCCAGCACCGAACGGAGCACACGAGAGCAGTTCTTC.

This clonotype was observed many times. The chain carries TRBV12-3 or TRBV12-4 and TRBJ2-5; D is uncertain. This CDR3 has 14 residues. V dropped 5 bases and J dropped 1 base, with 11 bases sitting between them. Written as DNA, the CDR3 is TGTGCCAGCAGTGACCTGGACCGCCAAGAGACCCAGTACTTC. Its protein product is CASSDLDRQETQYF.

The DNA of the CDR3 is TGTGCCACCAGCAGAAAAGGGCCGGACAAGGGGGGTAGCAATCAGCCCCAGCATTTT. Residues: CATSRKGPDKGGSNQPQHF. The V call is TRBV15, the J call TRBJ1-5; D perhaps matches TRBD1 (6 bases). The V gene's germline CDR1 is LNHNV and CDR2 YYDKDF (reference sequence). Trimming stripped 2 bases from V and 0 bases from J, with 20 bases between. The CDR3 is 19 residues long. Complete variable domain (other parts from reference TRBV15 and TRBJ1-5): DAMVIQNPRYQVTQFGKPVTLSCSQTLNHNVMYWYQQKSSQAPKLLFHYYDKDFNNEADTPDNFQSRRPNTSFCFLDIRSPGLGDTAMYLCATSRKGPDKGGSNQPQHFGDGTRLSIL.

In its sample, this clonotype was seen many times. V usage is TRBV7-3 and J usage is TRBJ2-5; 9 bases are a match to TRBD1. The CDR3 totals 15 residues. CDR1 and CDR2 from the germline V gene are SGHTA and FQGTGA. V gave up 4 bases and J gave up 4 bases; unmatched junction bases: 7. This chain's CDR3 is CASSYGTGIGETQYF. The CDR3 bases are TGTGCCAGCAGCTATGGGACAGGGATAGGAGAGACCCAGTACTTC.

The chain joins TRBV15 to TRBJ1-1; D not certain. V dropped 2 bases and J dropped 9 bases, with 13 bases sitting between them. The CDR3 spans 13 residues. Germline V gene sequence: CDR1 LNHNV, CDR2 YYDKDF (reference sequence). DNA for the CDR3: TGTGCCACCAGCAGACAAAACGGGAATAAAGCTTTCTTT. Protein: CATSRQNGNKAFF.

This clonotype was seen many times. The chain has TRBV6-2 or TRBV6-3 and TRBJ2-7; D is undetermined. Trimming shortened V by 7 bases and J by 4 bases, and 14 bases separated the two germline ends. Germline CDR1 is MNHEY and CDR2 is SVGEGT. The CDR3 is made up of 13 amino acids. The CDR3 nucleotides read TGTGCCAGCACCACCAGCCCAGTTTACGAGCAGTACTTC. Translated, it gives CASTTSPVYEQYF.

As regards this clonotype: A clone one base away is much larger, so this may be a read error. The J gene is TRBJ1-1, the V gene TRBV6-1; D not certain. CDR1 is MNHNS and CDR2 is SASEGT in the germline V gene. Trimming shortened V by 6 bases and J by 0 bases, and 14 bases separated the two germline ends. The CDR3 sequence is 15 residues long. CDR3 nucleotide sequence: TGTGCCAGCAGACGCCCTGAGCACATGAACACTGAAGCTTTCTTT. Translation: CASRRPEHMNTEAFF.

This clonotype counts as medium-sized. The chain joins TRBV28 to TRBJ2-7, with D perhaps TRBD2 (5 bases). The length of the CDR3 is 11 residues. V lost 7 bases, J lost 5 bases, and 9 bases lay in between. The germline V gene encodes CDR1 MDHEN and CDR2 SYDVKM. CDR3 sequence (DNA): TGTGCCAGCACTAGCCAGAACGAGCAGTACTTC. It translates to CASTSQNEQYF.

This clonotype was counted ten times or more. The CDR3 spells CASSVEGGLQETQYF. DNA of the CDR3: TGTGCCAGCAGCGTAGAAGGGGGACTCCAAGAGACCCAGTACTTC. The chain joins TRBV9 to TRBJ2-5, with D perhaps being TRBD1 or TRBD2 (6 bases each). CDR1 is SGDLS and CDR2 is YYNGEE in the germline V gene. Trimming left V 0 bases short and J 1 base short, with 10 bases between. This CDR3 has 15 amino acids.